This T cell receptor (beta chain) derives from a study of blood T cell repertoires in COVID-19. Study overall: Nucleic acid was either cDNA or gDNA, and it came from T cells, B-cell-depleted T cells, or PBMCs.

Per the original data handling: By means of reference gene primer amplification, nucleated cell counts were estimated. This table comes from immunoSEQ multiplex PCR, and its TCRdb copy is limited to in-frame clones, with some not included. That table supplies the V and J calls and clone size; D and trimming were determined from the DNA. The sample holds under 400,000 clones, around 87% seen once. The CDR3 covers 16 residues. J lost 4 bases, V lost 4 bases, and 6 bases had no gene match. The germline V gene has CDR1 SEHNR and CDR2 FQNEAQ (reference sequence). This chain joins TRBV7-9 and TRBJ2-1; 11 nucleotides agree with TRBD2. Input material: peripheral blood. This sequence was found in a woman aged 25 to 39 with COVID-19, enrolled during active disease. CDR3 DNA sequence: TGTGCCAGCAGCTCGACCTCTAGCGGGAGGTACAATGAGCAGTTCTTC. Residues: CASSSTSSGRYNEQFF.